The next 27 T cell receptor beta chains were all read from a single sample in a study of T cells in Graves' hyperthyroidism and ophthalmopathy. Using RNA transcripts as the source, TCR beta CDR3 regions were amplified. HTBI primers drove first-round RT-PCR of the TCR CDR3. TCRdb recomputed calls from the multiplex PCR reads with MiXCR, one row per CDR3 protein. Of some 370,000 distinct CDR3 sequences listed, approximately 18% were seen once; the top ten hold more than 30%. Sequenced input: blood. The receptors here all came from a woman aged 25 to 39 with Graves' hyperthyroidism that later progressed to Graves' ophthalmopathy.

This clonotype was seen ten or more times. This chain joins TRBV28 and TRBJ2-7, with no clear D. There are 15 residues in the CDR3. Germline lookup yields CDR1 MDHEN and CDR2 SYDVKM. The V gene lost 2 bases and the J gene lost 4 bases, with 15 bases spanning the gap. Here the CDR3 reads CASSLRRRSEYEQYF. CDR3 in DNA: TGTGCCAGCAGTTTAAGGCGCCGGAGCGAGTACGAGCAGTACTTC.

This clonotype was picked up many times. The chain couples TRBV2 to TRBJ1-2; the D gene is possibly TRBD1 (5 bases). The CDR3 totals 12 residues. V lost 6 bases to trimming and J lost 2 bases, with 7 bases between them. Germline values: CDR1 SNHLY, CDR2 FYNNEI. CDR3 region: CASRDTNYGYTF. The CDR3 DNA is TGTGCCAGCAGGGACACCAACTATGGCTACACCTTC.

This clonotype was detected a few times. The V gene is TRBV20-1, the J gene TRBJ2-5; 7 bases match TRBD1. CDR3 size: 18 residues. Germline V lookup: CDR1 DFQATT, CDR2 SNEGSKA (reference sequence). The junction had 20 bases not matched to a gene; V was cut back by 2 bases and J by 5 bases. The CDR3 coding sequence is TGCAGTGCTAGATCAACAGGGGCCTCACCAATCGAGGGGGAGACCCAGTACTTC. Translating it yields CSARSTGASPIEGETQYF.

This clonotype was detected ten times or more. This chain's CDR3 is CASSPKIQGERESSYNEQFF. CDR3 nucleotide sequence: TGTGCCAGCAGCCCTAAGATCCAGGGGGAGCGGGAGAGCTCCTACAATGAGCAGTTCTTC. The genes are TRBV3-1 and TRBJ2-1; TRBD2 is a possible D gene (8 bases). This CDR3 is built from 20 residues. CDR1 LGHDT and CDR2 YNNKEL come from the germline V gene (reference sequence). V lost 4 bases and J 0 bases, leaving 25 bases between the germline ends.

This rearrangement joins TRBV2 to TRBJ2-2; 10 bases fit TRBD2. This CDR3 contains 14 residues. Per germline, CDR1 SNHLY and CDR2 FYNNEI. The ends lost 5 bases at V and 6 bases at J; junction bases unmatched: 3. The CDR3 reads CASSSGGAAGELFF. CDR3 nucleotides: TGTGCCAGCAGTAGCGGGGGGGCCGCCGGGGAGCTGTTTTTT.

This clonotype was seen many times. The chain is built from TRBV7-3 and TRBJ2-1; TRBD2 might be the D (5 bases). The CDR3 loop spans 16 amino acids. Germline V CDR1 and CDR2: SGHTA, FQGTGA. V dropped 2 bases and J dropped 5 bases, with 16 bases sitting between them. The CDR3 loop is CASSLVASIYNNEQFF. CDR3 nucleotide sequence: TGTGCCAGCAGCTTAGTGGCTAGCATCTATAACAATGAGCAGTTCTTC.

This clonotype was seen repeatedly, ten times or more. This chain links TRBV2 with TRBJ1-6; TRBD1 agrees at 8 bases. Germline-derived CDR1 and CDR2 are SNHLY and FYNNEI. Trimming took 1 base from V and 0 from J; bases not matched to a gene: 8. The CDR3 is 19 residues long. Here the CDR3 reads CASSEEGRDRSSYNSPLHF. The DNA for the CDR3 is TGTGCCAGCAGTGAAGAGGGGAGGGACAGGAGCTCCTATAATTCACCCCTCCACTTT.

This chain connects TRBV5-1 to TRBJ2-6; 11 bases agree with TRBD1. CDR3 size: 20 residues. The V and J ends lost 1 base and 4 bases, in that order; junction bases with no gene match: 13. Germline V gene lookup returns CDR1 SGHRS and CDR2 YFSETQ. This CDR3 is CASSLFSGTGGLRGANVLTF. The CDR3 region has the DNA TGCGCCAGCAGCTTGTTTTCCGGGACAGGGGGTTTGCGCGGGGCCAACGTCCTGACTTTC.

In this sample, this clonotype turned up many times. V usage is TRBV7-9 and J usage is TRBJ2-3; the D is unclear. Germline-derived CDR1 and CDR2 are SEHNR and FQNEAQ (reference sequence). The CDR3 length is 13 residues. V dropped 1 base and J dropped 6 bases, with 8 bases sitting between them. The CDR3: CASSLVGGDTQYF. The CDR3 nucleotides are TGTGCCAGCAGCTTAGTCGGTGGCGATACGCAGTATTTT.

This chain uses TRBV3-1 with TRBJ1-5; D might be TRBD1 (5 bases). CDR1 is LGHDT and CDR2 is YNNKEL in the germline V gene (reference sequence). Between the trimmed V and J ends, which lost 3 bases and 1 base, there was a span of 7 bases. The CDR3 sequence is 14 residues long. The CDR3 DNA reads TGTGCCAGCAGCCAGAGGGACAGCAATCAGCCCCAGCATTTT. Amino acids: CASSQRDSNQPQHF.

This chain connects TRBV7-6 to TRBJ1-2; D possibly corresponds to TRBD1 (5 bases). Germline CDR1 is SGHVS and CDR2 is FNYEAQ. The CDR3 extends over 17 amino acids. The V and J ends lost 7 bases and 4 bases respectively, with 25 bases between them. The chain's CDR3 is CASTRHPPALRGYGYTF. DNA for the CDR3: TGTGCCAGCACCAGGCACCCTCCGGCTTTAAGGGGCTATGGCTACACCTTC.

This clonotype was observed once. CDR3 bases: TGTGCCAGCAACATGGAGGGGGAGTGGGGTCAAGAGACCCAGTACTTC. It translates to CASNMEGEWGQETQYF. This chain connects TRBV11-2 to TRBJ2-5; D may correspond to TRBD1 or TRBD2 (6 bases each). The CDR3 runs to 16 residues. Germline assignment: CDR1 SGHAT and CDR2 FQNNGV. Trimming shortened V by 7 bases and J by 2 bases, and 20 bases separated the two germline ends. Full variable domain (rest looked up from reference TRBV11-2 and TRBJ2-5): EAGVAQSPRYKIIEKRQSVAFWCNPISGHATLYWYQQILGQGPKLLIQFQNNGVVDDSQLPKDRFSAERLKGVDSTLKIQPAKLEDSAVYLCASNMEGEWGQETQYFGPGTRLLVL.

About this clonotype: Relative to the germline gene, one junction end is altered; a read error may explain this. This chain joins TRBV3-1 and TRBJ1-2; TRBD1 aligns across 7 bases. Germline values: CDR1 LGHDT, CDR2 YNNKEL (reference sequence). The CDR3 is 17 amino acids. In DNA form, the CDR3 reads TGTTCCAGCAGCCCCGTATTCGGGACAGCGGCCCACTATGGCTACACCTTC. Protein product: CSSSPVFGTAAHYGYTF.

This clonotype was detected a few times. V gene TRBV7-9 combines with J gene TRBJ2-1; D may correspond to TRBD1 or TRBD2 (5 bases each). This CDR3 comprises 15 residues. Trimming took off 2 bases at V and 5 bases at J, with 13 bases between the two ends. Germline V gene data show CDR1 as SEHNR and CDR2 as FQNEAQ (reference sequence). CDR3 sequence reads: CASSLQRGDHNEQFF. CDR3 nucleotide sequence: TGTGCCAGCAGCTTACAACGGGGCGATCACAATGAGCAGTTCTTC.

The genes are TRBV19 and TRBJ2-1, with D perhaps assigned TRBD1 or TRBD2 (6 bases each). Germline V gives CDR1 LNHDA, CDR2 SQIVND (reference sequence). This CDR3 is built from 15 residues. With 8 bases removed from V and 0 bases from J, the gap between germline ends came to 14 bases. This chain's CDR3 is CASEEGGSSYNEQFF. The CDR3 DNA follows: TGTGCCAGTGAAGAAGGGGGGAGCTCCTACAATGAGCAGTTCTTC. Drawing the rest from reference TRBV19 and TRBJ2-1, the complete variable domain is DGGITQSPKYLFRKEGQNVTLSCEQNLNHDAMYWYRQDPGQGLRLIYYSQIVNDFQKGDIAEGYSVSREKKESFPLTVTSAQKNPTAFYLCASEEGGSSYNEQFFGPGTRLTVL.

This clonotype was observed at least ten times. The V gene is TRBV6-1, the J gene TRBJ1-1, with D uncertain. CDR1 is MNHNS and CDR2 is SASEGT in the germline V gene. Trimming pared 0 bases from V and 11 bases from J, leaving 19 bases between. The CDR3 sequence is 15 residues long. CDR3 nucleotides: TGTGCCAGCAGTGAAGCCCCGGACGTCCCCGAGGCGGCTTTCTTT. The encoded protein is CASSEAPDVPEAAFF.

This chain links TRBV2 with TRBJ2-5; the D gene is possibly TRBD1 (6 bases). Germline V CDR1 and CDR2: SNHLY, FYNNEI. Trimming took off 7 bases at V and 1 base at J, with 19 bases between the two ends. This CDR3 has 16 amino acids. The CDR3 coding sequence is TGTGCCAGCATGGACAGTGCAACCGGGGTCCAAGAGACCCAGTACTTC. Its translation: CASMDSATGVQETQYF. Combining the CDR3 with reference TRBV2 and TRBJ2-5 gives the whole variable domain EPEVTQTPSHQVTQMGQEVILRCVPISNHLYFYWYRQILGQKVEFLVSFYNNEISEKSEIFDDQFSVERPDGSNFTLKIRSTKLEDSAMYFCASMDSATGVQETQYFGPGTRLLVL.

This clonotype has at least ten counts. This rearrangement joins TRBV4-1 to TRBJ1-4; 8 nucleotides match TRBD1. The germline V gene encodes CDR1 MGHRA and CDR2 YSYEKL. V was clipped by 3 bases and J by 8 bases; unmatched bases: 5. This CDR3 has 14 residues. The CDR3 sequence is CASSQIGQGEKLFF. CDR3 nucleotide sequence: TGCGCCAGCAGCCAGATTGGACAGGGCGAAAAACTGTTTTTT.

This clonotype was picked up many times. The J gene is TRBJ2-4, the V gene TRBV11-2; 8 positions match TRBD1. This CDR3 has 18 amino acids. Trimming took 1 base from V and 0 from J; bases not matched to a gene: 8. Germline V lookup: CDR1 SGHAT, CDR2 FQNNGV. CDR3 sequence reads: CASSLAGGEGLAKNIQYF. DNA for the CDR3: TGTGCCAGCAGCTTAGCAGGGGGCGAGGGCCTAGCCAAAAACATTCAGTACTTC.

This clonotype was detected only a few times. The DNA for the CDR3 is TGTGCCATCAGTGAGTCTAGGAGTGGGGGCGGGAGCAACTCCTACGAGCAGTACTTC. This gives the protein CAISESRSGGGSNSYEQYF. V is TRBV10-3 and J is TRBJ2-7; weak D call: TRBD2 (7 bases). CDR1 is ENHRY and CDR2 is SYGVKD in the germline V gene. Trimming removed 0 bases at V and 0 bases at J, with 21 bases between. The CDR3 has 19 amino acids.

This clonotype was seen repeatedly, ten times or more. The chain joins TRBV6-1 to TRBJ2-7, with 7 bases matching TRBD1. Germline values: CDR1 MNHNS, CDR2 SASEGT. The length of the CDR3 is 15 residues. The V gene end was trimmed by 5 bases and the J gene end by 5 bases; junction bases not matched to a gene: 12. For the CDR3, the DNA is TGTGCCAGCAGTAATGACAGGGTTTCTCTTAACGAGCAGTACTTC. It encodes CASSNDRVSLNEQYF.

CDR3 sequence reads: CASSEVWRGGNEQFF. The CDR3 DNA reads as TGCGCCAGCAGTGAAGTCTGGCGGGGGGGCAATGAGCAGTTCTTC. V gene TRBV10-2 combines with J gene TRBJ2-1; 9 bases match TRBD2. The CDR3 covers 15 residues. The V segment lost 3 bases and the J segment 6 bases; nucleotides outside the gene matches: 6. CDR1 and CDR2 (germline): WSHSY, SAAADI.

The J gene is TRBJ1-1, the V gene TRBV28; D possibly corresponds to TRBD1 (5 bases). Trimming took off 6 bases at V and 0 bases at J, with 14 bases between the two ends. CDR3 length: 15 residues. Germline lookup yields CDR1 MDHEN and CDR2 SYDVKM. CDR3 sequence: CASRWVRALNTEAFF. The CDR3 nucleotides are TGTGCCAGCAGGTGGGTCAGGGCCTTGAACACTGAAGCTTTCTTT. The full variable domain, in which reference TRBV28 and TRBJ1-1 provide the parts outside the CDR3, is DVKVTQSSRYLVKRTGEKVFLECVQDMDHENMFWYRQDPGLGLRLIYFSYDVKMKEKGDIPEGYSVSREKKERFSLILESASTNQTSMYLCASRWVRALNTEAFFGQGTRLTVV.

This clonotype came up many times. V is TRBV2 and J is TRBJ2-1; D might be TRBD1 (6 bases). There are 13 residues in the CDR3. The ends were cut back, 6 bases at V and 3 bases at J, with 9 bases in the middle. CDR1 SNHLY and CDR2 FYNNEI come from the germline V gene. The CDR3 DNA sequence: TGTGCCAGCAGGGACAGCAACTACAATGAGCAGTTCTTC. Encoded protein: CASRDSNYNEQFF.

The chain recombines TRBV19 with TRBJ2-2; D remains unclear. This CDR3 is built from 15 residues. The V and J ends lost 5 bases and 4 bases respectively, with 14 bases between them. Germline CDR1 and CDR2: LNHDA and SQIVND (reference sequence). The CDR3 DNA follows: TGTGCCAGTAGTGGGGAACCGCATATCACCGGGGAGCTGTTTTTT. It yields the protein CASSGEPHITGELFF.

This clonotype has at least ten counts. This chain joins TRBV7-9 and TRBJ2-5; 13 bases fit TRBD2. V dropped 3 bases and J dropped 5; count of bases not matched to a gene: 6. CDR1 SEHNR and CDR2 FQNEAQ come from the germline V gene (reference sequence). This CDR3 has 16 amino acids. The DNA of the CDR3 is TGTGCCAGCAGCTTCGGACTAGCGGGAGAATGGGAGACCCAGTACTTC. Its translation is CASSFGLAGEWETQYF.

This clonotype has just a few counts. This chain connects TRBV20-1 to TRBJ2-3; 9 bases align to TRBD2. V gave up 5 bases and J gave up 2 bases; unmatched junction bases: 8. Germline CDR1 and CDR2: DFQATT and SNEGSKA (reference sequence). This CDR3 has 15 amino acids. The CDR3 nucleotides read TGCAGTGCTTACCCGACTAGCGGCCTCACAGATACGCAGTATTTT. Amino acid sequence: CSAYPTSGLTDTQYF.